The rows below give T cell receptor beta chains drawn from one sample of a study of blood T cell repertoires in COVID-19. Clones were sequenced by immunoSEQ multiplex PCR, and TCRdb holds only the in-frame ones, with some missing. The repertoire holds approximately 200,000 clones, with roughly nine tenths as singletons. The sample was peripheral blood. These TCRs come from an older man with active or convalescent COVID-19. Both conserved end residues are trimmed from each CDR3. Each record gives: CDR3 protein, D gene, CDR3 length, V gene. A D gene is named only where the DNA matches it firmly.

ASSLIQAGYPQY,-,12,TRBV5-8
AWSQYLEIYGYT,-,12,TRBV30
ASKAAGDEKLF,-,11,TRBV7-9
ASSGLAGGANTGELF,TRBD2,15,TRBV6-1
ASSPQSPYEQY,-,11,TRBV11-2
ASSWGSRGSYEQY,-,13,TRBV7-8
ATQTGSTDTQY,-,11,TRBV5-5
ASSQEADRGANEQY,TRBD1,14,TRBV4-1
ASSQTISTDTQY,-,12,TRBV9
AGTSGGETQY,TRBD2,10,TRBV30
ASSLALGTGWSGELF,TRBD1,15,TRBV7-8
ASSLSAGGNTEAF,TRBD1,13,TRBV7-6
ASSLGDSRTGQEEQF,TRBD1,15,TRBV4-3
ASSPTKLFRGAYEQY,-,15,TRBV28
ASSLSGTGLN,TRBD1,10,TRBV27
ASSLTSGITDTQY,TRBD2,13,TRBV27
ASKQGAYGYT,TRBD1,10,TRBV28
ASSWDRVDEQY,TRBD1,11,TRBV5-1
ASSTDSNTGELF,-,12,TRBV18
ASSLESVNYGYT,-,12,TRBV11-2
ASSQDPGLVFDEQF,TRBD2,14,TRBV14
ASSLTQGQGNEQY,TRBD1,13,TRBV7-2
ATSSRGGSETQY,TRBD1,12,TRBV15
ASSLTRWTSGRADTQY,TRBD2,16,TRBV3-1/TRBV3-2
ASSLRGLRSSPLH,-,13,TRBV5-4
ASSPGLAGDYNEQF,TRBD2,14,TRBV11-3